These T cell receptor beta chains were read from a single sample in a study of OX40 agonist ivuxolimab in advanced cancers. Produced via immunoSEQ multiplex PCR; TCRdb's table is partial and in-frame only. The repertoire holds tens of thousands of clones, with around 84% as singletons. Sequencing was performed on CD4+ or CD8+ T cells sorted from blood, taken in a trial of the OX40 agonist ivuxolimab. These receptors came from an adult with an advanced solid tumor such as melanoma, head and neck, liver or kidney cancer. Each CDR3 is given with its conserved first and last residue. Fields, in order: CDR3 DNA, CDR3 protein, V gene, D gene, clone size, J gene. A D gene is named only where the DNA matches it firmly. The size entry is marked missing in some rows and otherwise reads once, few, many or a size class.

cdr3_nt: TGCAGCGTTGTAGCGGGGCCTAGCTCTGGAAACACCATATATTTT
cdr3_aa: CSVVAGPSSGNTIYF
v_call: TRBV29-1
d_call: .
clone_size: .
j_call: TRBJ1-3

cdr3_nt: TGTGCCAGCAGCCCCCGGACAGGGCGGCTCTACGAGCAGTACTTC
cdr3_aa: CASSPRTGRLYEQYF
v_call: TRBV7-8
d_call: TRBD1
clone_size: .
j_call: TRBJ2-7

cdr3_nt: TGCGCCAGCAGCCAAGATGCGGCAGGCACGAGCACAGATACGCAGTATTTT
cdr3_aa: CASSQDAAGTSTDTQYF
v_call: TRBV4-3
d_call: .
clone_size: .
j_call: TRBJ2-3

cdr3_nt: TGTGCCAGCAGCATACAGTTCAGCTCCTACAATGAGCAGTTCTTC
cdr3_aa: CASSIQFSSYNEQFF
v_call: TRBV6-4
d_call: .
clone_size: .
j_call: TRBJ2-1

cdr3_nt: TGTGCCAGCAGGGGACAAGGACAGAACGACTATGGCTACACCTTC
cdr3_aa: CASRGQGQNDYGYTF
v_call: TRBV7-3
d_call: .
clone_size: .
j_call: TRBJ1-2

cdr3_nt: TGTGCCAGCAGCTTAGACCAGGGGGCTTACGGCTACACCTTC
cdr3_aa: CASSLDQGAYGYTF
v_call: TRBV7-2
d_call: TRBD1
clone_size: .
j_call: TRBJ1-2

cdr3_nt: TGTGCCAGCAGCTTAATCCCGAACAGGGTTATTAGCAATGAGCAGTTCTTC
cdr3_aa: CASSLIPNRVISNEQFF
v_call: TRBV7-2
d_call: .
clone_size: .
j_call: TRBJ2-1

cdr3_nt: TGTGCCAGCAGCTCGCCGGGACAGGGGGCGCCGTACGAGCAGTACTTC
cdr3_aa: CASSSPGQGAPYEQYF
v_call: TRBV5-4
d_call: TRBD1
clone_size: .
j_call: TRBJ2-7

cdr3_nt: TGTGCCATCAGTCCCGACAGGGACACCGGGGAGCTGTTTTTT
cdr3_aa: CAISPDRDTGELFF
v_call: TRBV10-3
d_call: TRBD1
clone_size: .
j_call: TRBJ2-2

cdr3_nt: TGTGCCAGCAAAATAGCGGGGCTCTACGAGCAGTACTTC
cdr3_aa: CASKIAGLYEQYF
v_call: TRBV28
d_call: TRBD2
clone_size: .
j_call: TRBJ2-7

cdr3_nt: TGTGCCAGCAGCTTAGTCCCCCAGTCCGGGGAGCTGTTTTTT
cdr3_aa: CASSLVPQSGELFF
v_call: TRBV11-1
d_call: .
clone_size: .
j_call: TRBJ2-2

cdr3_nt: TGTGCCAGCTCGTCGTCGGGGGATTCACCCCTCCACTTT
cdr3_aa: CASSSSGDSPLHF
v_call: TRBV18
d_call: .
clone_size: .
j_call: TRBJ1-6

cdr3_nt: TGTGCCAGCATTCAGAGGGTTAAGGGCAAAAACATTCAGTACTTC
cdr3_aa: CASIQRVKGKNIQYF
v_call: TRBV6-5
d_call: .
clone_size: .
j_call: TRBJ2-4

cdr3_nt: TGTGCCAGCTCACCGGTCTCAAATAGCAATCAGCCCCAGCATTTT
cdr3_aa: CASSPVSNSNQPQHF
v_call: TRBV18
d_call: .
clone_size: .
j_call: TRBJ1-5

cdr3_nt: TGCAGCGTTCCCCCTCGGCAGGGGTCCGATGAGCAGTTCTTC
cdr3_aa: CSVPPRQGSDEQFF
v_call: TRBV29-1
d_call: .
clone_size: .
j_call: TRBJ2-1

cdr3_nt: TGTGCCAGCAGCCCGATGGGGGGATCGTACCAAGAGACCCAGTACTTC
cdr3_aa: CASSPMGGSYQETQYF
v_call: TRBV11-1
d_call: .
clone_size: .
j_call: TRBJ2-5

cdr3_nt: TGTGCCAGCAGTGGGGACAGGGTTCAGCCCCAGCATTTT
cdr3_aa: CASSGDRVQPQHF
v_call: TRBV6-5
d_call: TRBD1
clone_size: .
j_call: TRBJ1-5

cdr3_nt: TGTGCCAGCAGCACAGGGACTAATCAAGAGACCCAGTACTTC
cdr3_aa: CASSTGTNQETQYF
v_call: TRBV5-4
d_call: .
clone_size: .
j_call: TRBJ2-5

cdr3_nt: TGTGCCAGCTCCACTGGCTCGGGACAGGCCCAAGCTAACTATGGCTACACCTTC
cdr3_aa: CASSTGSGQAQANYGYTF
v_call: TRBV18
d_call: TRBD1
clone_size: .
j_call: TRBJ1-2

cdr3_nt: TGTGCCTCACGGAGGGGGCAGGTGAACACCGGGGAGCTGTTTTTT
cdr3_aa: CASRRGQVNTGELFF
v_call: TRBV5-6
d_call: .
clone_size: once
j_call: TRBJ2-2

cdr3_nt: TGCGCCAGCAGCCAAGATAGTAGAACCCCAGAGCAGTACTTC
cdr3_aa: CASSQDSRTPEQYF
v_call: TRBV4-3
d_call: .
clone_size: .
j_call: TRBJ2-7

cdr3_nt: TGTGCCAGCAGCGTAGGTCTGCTTAACTCTGGAAACACCATATATTTT
cdr3_aa: CASSVGLLNSGNTIYF
v_call: TRBV9
d_call: .
clone_size: few
j_call: TRBJ1-3

cdr3_nt: TGTGCCAGCAGCAGGGGACTAGCGAGCTCCTACGAGCAGTACTTC
cdr3_aa: CASSRGLASSYEQYF
v_call: TRBV5-4
d_call: TRBD2
clone_size: .
j_call: TRBJ2-7

cdr3_nt: TGTGCCAGCAGAGAAAGGGACAGGGCTAGTCAGCCCCAGCATTTT
cdr3_aa: CASRERDRASQPQHF
v_call: TRBV2
d_call: TRBD1
clone_size: .
j_call: TRBJ1-5

cdr3_nt: TGTGCCAGCAGCCCCCAGCATTGGTCCACTGAAGCTTTCTTT
cdr3_aa: CASSPQHWSTEAFF
v_call: TRBV9
d_call: .
clone_size: .
j_call: TRBJ1-1

cdr3_nt: TGCGCCAGCAGCCATCGGGGGACAGGTACTTCCTACGAGCAGTACTTC
cdr3_aa: CASSHRGTGTSYEQYF
v_call: TRBV4-1
d_call: TRBD1
clone_size: .
j_call: TRBJ2-7